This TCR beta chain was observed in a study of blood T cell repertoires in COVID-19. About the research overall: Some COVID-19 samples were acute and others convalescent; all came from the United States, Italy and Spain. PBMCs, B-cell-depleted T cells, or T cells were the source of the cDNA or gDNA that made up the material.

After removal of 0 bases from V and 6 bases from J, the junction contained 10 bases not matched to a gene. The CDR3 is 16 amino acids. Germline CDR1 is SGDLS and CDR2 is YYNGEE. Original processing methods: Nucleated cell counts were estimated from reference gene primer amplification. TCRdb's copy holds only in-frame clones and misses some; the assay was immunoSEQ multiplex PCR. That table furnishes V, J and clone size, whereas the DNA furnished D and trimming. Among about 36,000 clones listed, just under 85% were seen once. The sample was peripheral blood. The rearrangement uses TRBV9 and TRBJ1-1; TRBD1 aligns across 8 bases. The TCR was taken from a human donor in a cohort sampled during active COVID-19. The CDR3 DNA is TGTGCCAGCAGCGTAGCCGGACAGGGAGTAGCGGCTGAAGCTTTCTTT. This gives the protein CASSVAGQGVAAEAFF.